The subject of this entry is one T cell receptor beta chain. Its antigen is as yet unknown. This entry comes from a study of T cell responses to AZD1222 COVID-19 vaccine. The germline V gene encodes CDR1 MGHDK and CDR2 SYGVNS. The V and J ends lost 3 bases and 8 bases respectively, with 8 bases between them. The CDR3 sequence is 13 residues long. Clones were read by immunoSEQ multiplex PCR, and TCRdb kept only the in-frame ones, dropping some. The repertoire holds about 92,000 clones, with about nine tenths as singletons. Study-level results: The donor group comprised mostly white British people and more females; the analysis possibly underestimated clonal diversity. Targets within unmutated variant regions were reportedly found for nearly half of spike-specific TCRs. Two doses of AZD1222 preceded a rise in Spike-specific TCR breadth and depth. Vaccine-associated CD4 TCRs spanned spike, dominant at 160-218 and 743-854.

Material: peripheral blood, obtained on day 0 of AZD1222 vaccination. J is TRBJ1-6 and V is TRBV25-1, with D possibly being TRBD1 (5 bases). This sequence originates from an adult in good health. DNA of the CDR3: TGTGCCAGCAGTGATTTAGGGGATTCACCCCTCCACTTT. Encoded protein: CASSDLGDSPLHF.